The sequence of this TCR beta chain was determined in a study of CD8 T cells in Susac syndrome. cDNA came from approximately 0.5 to 1 ug RNA primed by random hexamers. The immunoSEQ assay covered 54 Vbeta and 13 Jbeta segments for CDR3. TCRdb re-called the immunoSEQ multiplex PCR reads with MiXCR, one entry per CDR3 protein. The profile shows more than 250,000 distinct CDR3 sequences, roughly nine tenths of them singletons. TCR beta sequences were obtained from blood CD8+ and CD4+ T cells. Relapsing-remitting disease, either stable or active, was present in the treatment-naive patients who were the multiple sclerosis controls. TEMRA cells were FACS-enriched and CD8+ and CD4+ T cells negatively isolated. CDR3 size: 17 residues. Trimming shortened V by 5 bases and J by 3 bases, and 23 bases separated the two germline ends. Germline V gives CDR1 SGHTA, CDR2 FQGNSA.

The TCR originated in a human donor with multiple sclerosis. Sequencing used CD4+ T cells from PBMCs. The rearrangement uses TRBV7-2 and TRBJ2-7; D gene ambiguous. The CDR3 DNA sequence: TGTGCCAGCAGCCCTTTTGGCGGTCGCGCCTCTCGCTACGAGCAGTACTTC. The encoded protein is CASSPFGGRASRYEQYF.